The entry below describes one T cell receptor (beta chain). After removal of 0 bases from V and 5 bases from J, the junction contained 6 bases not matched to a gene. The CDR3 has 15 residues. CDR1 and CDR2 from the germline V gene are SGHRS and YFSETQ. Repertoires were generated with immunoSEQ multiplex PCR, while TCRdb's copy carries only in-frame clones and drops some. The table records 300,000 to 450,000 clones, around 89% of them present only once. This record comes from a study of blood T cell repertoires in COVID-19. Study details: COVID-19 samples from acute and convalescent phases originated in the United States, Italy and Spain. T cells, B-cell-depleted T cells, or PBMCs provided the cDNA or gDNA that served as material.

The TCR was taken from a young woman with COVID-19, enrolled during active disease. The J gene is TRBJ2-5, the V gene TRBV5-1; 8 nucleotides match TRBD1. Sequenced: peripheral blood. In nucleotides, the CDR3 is TGCGCCAGCAGCTTGGACAGGGGGTATGGGGAGACCCAGTACTTC. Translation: CASSLDRGYGETQYF.